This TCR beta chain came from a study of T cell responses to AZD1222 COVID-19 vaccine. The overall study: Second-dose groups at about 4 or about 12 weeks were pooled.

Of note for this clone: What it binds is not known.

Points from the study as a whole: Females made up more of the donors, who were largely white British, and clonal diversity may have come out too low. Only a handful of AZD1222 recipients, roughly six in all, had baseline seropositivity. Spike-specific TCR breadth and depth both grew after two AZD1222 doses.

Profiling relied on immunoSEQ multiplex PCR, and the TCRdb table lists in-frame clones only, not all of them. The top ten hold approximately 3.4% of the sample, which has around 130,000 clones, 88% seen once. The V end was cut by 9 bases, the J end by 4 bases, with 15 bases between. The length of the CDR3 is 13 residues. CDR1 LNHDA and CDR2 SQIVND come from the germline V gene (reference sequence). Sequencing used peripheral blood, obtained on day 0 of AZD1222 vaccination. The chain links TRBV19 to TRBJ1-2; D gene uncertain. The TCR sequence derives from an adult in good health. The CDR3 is CASRESGFYGYTF. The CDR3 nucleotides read TGTGCCAGCCGGGAGTCTGGCTTCTATGGCTACACCTTC.